This T cell receptor (beta chain) stems from a study of OX40 agonist ivuxolimab in advanced cancers. On the study more broadly: Treatment of patients was with ivuxolimab, an agonistic anti-OX40 (CD134) antibody. Those enrolled were roughly 80% male, with a mean age of 60 years and ages from about 20 to 85. Findings of the study overall: At 0.1 to 3.0 mg/kg and by week 6, CD4+ and CD8+ T cells in the blood had expanded clonally. Expanded clones tended on average to be more numerous among CD8+ T cells than CD4+.

Produced via immunoSEQ multiplex PCR; TCRdb's table is partial and in-frame only. This table has almost 50,000 clones, 81% appearing once. Comment on this clone: Its antigen remains unidentified.

There are 14 residues in the CDR3. The germline gives CDR1 MNHEY, CDR2 SMNVEV (reference sequence). V shed 5 bases and J shed 7 bases, with 15 bases lying between them. This sample comprised CD4+ or CD8+ T cells sorted from blood, obtained in a trial of the OX40 agonist ivuxolimab. The chain is built from TRBV27 and TRBJ1-5; no firm D call. The TCR comes from an adult with an advanced solid tumor such as melanoma, head and neck, liver or kidney cancer. CDR3 sequence (DNA): TGTGCCAGCAGTCCCGCCGGGAGCTACCAGCCCCAGCATTTT. Translation gives CASSPAGSYQPQHF.